Below are 17 T cell receptor beta chains sequenced from a single sample in a study of cytomegalovirus exposure and HLA in healthy donors. The PCR was carried out with 60 Vbeta primers and 13 Jbeta primers. Method: immunoSEQ multiplex PCR; TCRdb's copy keeps in-frame clones and lacks some. This sample has some 220,000 clones, with 70% to 85% found just once. Sequenced: PBMCs. The receptors stem from an older woman in good health and CMV-seropositive.

V usage is TRBV7-2 and J usage is TRBJ2-7; D gene uncertain. Per the germline V gene, CDR1 is SGHTA and CDR2 is FQGNSA. Deletions cut 1 base from V and 1 base from J, with 5 bases between. The CDR3 consists of 13 residues. Here the CDR3 DNA reads TGTGCCAGCAGCTTAGGGGCTTCCTACGAGCAGTACTTC. Encoded protein: CASSLGASYEQYF.

The rearrangement uses TRBV27 and TRBJ1-5, with TRBD1 matching 8 bases. The CDR3 has 16 amino acids. V was pared by 5 bases and J by 0 bases, with 6 bases of the junction left unmatched. Germline V lookup: CDR1 MNHEY, CDR2 SMNVEV (reference sequence). The CDR3 DNA sequence: TGTGCCAGCAGTCTGCCGACAGGGGCTAGCAATCAGCCCCAGCATTTT. Protein sequence: CASSLPTGASNQPQHF.

The rearrangement links TRBV7-6 to TRBJ1-5, with TRBD1 matching 9 bases. V gave up 5 bases and J gave up 10 bases; unmatched junction bases: 12. Germline loops: CDR1 SGHVS, CDR2 FNYEAQ. The CDR3 contains 15 residues. The CDR3 is CASSPKTGGNGPQHF. CDR3 DNA sequence: TGTGCCAGCAGCCCAAAGACAGGGGGTAATGGTCCCCAGCATTTT.

The J gene is TRBJ2-3, the V gene TRBV7-9; no clear D gene. Trimming left V 2 bases short and J 0 bases short, with 9 bases between. CDR1 and CDR2 from the germline V gene are SEHNR and FQNEAQ (reference sequence). CDR3 size: 15 residues. Here the CDR3 DNA reads TGTGCCAGCAGCTTAATTAGATCTAGCACAGATACGCAGTATTTT. Amino acids: CASSLIRSSTDTQYF.

This chain joins TRBV9 and TRBJ2-7; 9 bases fit TRBD2. The V gene's germline CDR1 is SGDLS and CDR2 YYNGEE. CDR3 size: 15 residues. V lost 2 bases to trimming and J lost 0 bases; unmatched junction nucleotides: 3. The DNA for the CDR3 is TGTGCCAGCAGCGTTACTAGCGGGCTCTCCTACGAGCAGTACTTC. This translates into CASSVTSGLSYEQYF.

The chain recombines TRBV5-1 with TRBJ1-1; TRBD1 is a possible D gene (6 bases). V was pared by 4 bases and J by 0 bases, with 10 bases between. This CDR3 contains 14 residues. Germline CDR1 is SGHRS and CDR2 is YFSETQ. Here the CDR3 reads CASSTRTVNTEAFF. DNA for the CDR3: TGCGCCAGCAGCACCCGGACAGTGAACACTGAAGCTTTCTTT. The whole variable domain, remainder taken from reference TRBV5-1 and TRBJ1-1, is KAGVTQTPRYLIKTRGQQVTLSCSPISGHRSVSWYQQTPGQGLQFLFEYFSETQRNKGNFPGRFSGRQFSNSRSEMNVSTLELGDSALYLCASSTRTVNTEAFFGQGTRLTVV.

The V and J genes are TRBV6-1 and TRBJ2-5; TRBD2 agrees at 8 bases. Germline V gene data show CDR1 as MNHNS and CDR2 as SASEGT. This CDR3 comprises 13 residues. The CDR3 DNA reads TGTGCTACGTGGATCGGGGGGGCGGAGACCCAGTACTTC. The encoded protein is CATWIGGAETQYF.

The chain has TRBV27 and TRBJ1-4, with TRBD1 as a possible D gene (5 bases). This CDR3 is built from 16 residues. Per the germline V gene, CDR1 is MNHEY and CDR2 is SMNVEV (reference sequence). Trimming took off 1 base at V and 7 bases at J, with 16 bases between the two ends. CDR3 amino acids: CASSLLSQAQGEKLFF. CDR3 nucleotides: TGTGCCAGCAGTTTATTGTCACAGGCTCAAGGTGAAAAACTGTTTTTT.

The chain has TRBV2 and TRBJ2-1; tentative D call: TRBD2 (6 bases). The germline CDR1 and CDR2 sequences are SNHLY and FYNNEI. This CDR3 has 12 amino acids. With 1 base removed from V and 11 bases from J, the gap between germline ends came to 9 bases. In nucleotides, the CDR3 is TGTGCCAGCAGTGAAGGCGCGGGGAAGCAGTTCTTC. Protein product: CASSEGAGKQFF. Combining the CDR3 with reference TRBV2 and TRBJ2-1 gives the whole variable domain EPEVTQTPSHQVTQMGQEVILRCVPISNHLYFYWYRQILGQKVEFLVSFYNNEISEKSEIFDDQFSVERPDGSNFTLKIRSTKLEDSAMYFCASSEGAGKQFFGPGTRLTVL.

The V call is TRBV5-1, the J call TRBJ1-2; 7 bases are shared with TRBD1. With 4 bases clipped from V and 0 bases from J, the junction kept 3 bases outside the gene matches. The CDR3 extends over 14 amino acids. Germline V lookup: CDR1 SGHRS, CDR2 YFSETQ. CDR3 sequence: CASSNGQANYGYTF. Written as DNA, the CDR3 is TGCGCCAGCAGCAATGGACAGGCTAACTATGGCTACACCTTC.

This chain joins TRBV4-3 and TRBJ1-4; D is undetermined. From germline, CDR1 is LGHNA and CDR2 YSLEER. Trimming removed 1 base from V and 7 bases from J, with 13 bases in between. This CDR3 region has 15 residues. CDR3 bases: TGCGCCAGCAGCCAAGCGGTTGAGAGACTTGAAAAACTGTTTTTT. This sequence encodes CASSQAVERLEKLFF.

The gene calls are TRBV5-4 and TRBJ2-5; no reliable D call. Germline V gene lookup returns CDR1 SGHNT and CDR2 YYREEE (reference sequence). The CDR3 is made up of 14 amino acids. V was cut by 1 base and J by 0 bases, with 7 bases left in between. In DNA form, the CDR3 reads TGTGCCAGCAGCTTGACAGAGTACCAAGAGACCCAGTACTTC. This translates into CASSLTEYQETQYF. The full variable domain, with the rest looked up from reference TRBV5-4 and TRBJ2-5, is ETGVTQSPTHLIKTRGQQVTLRCSSQSGHNTVSWYQQALGQGPQFIFQYYREEENGRGNFPPRFSGLQFPNYSSELNVNALELDDSALYLCASSLTEYQETQYFGPGTRLLVL.

The rearrangement uses TRBV6-1 and TRBJ2-1; D not resolved. Germline CDR1 and CDR2: MNHNS and SASEGT. This CDR3 comprises 12 residues. V dropped 3 bases and J dropped 5 bases, with 5 bases sitting between them. The CDR3 loop is CASSDLNNEQFF. CDR3 DNA sequence: TGTGCCAGCAGTGATCTAAACAATGAGCAGTTCTTC.

The V call is TRBV7-2, the J call TRBJ2-7, with 12 bases fitting TRBD1. V lost 6 bases, J lost 7 bases, and 10 bases stayed unmatched. The germline gives CDR1 SGHTA, CDR2 FQGNSA. The CDR3 is made up of 15 amino acids. The CDR3 region has the DNA TGTGCCAGCAGTCAACCGGGACAGGGGGCAGGGGAGCAGTACTTC. Translation gives CASSQPGQGAGEQYF.

A few counts support this clone. The gene calls are TRBV25-1 and TRBJ1-2; D is unresolved. CDR3 length equals 14 residues. The germline CDR1 and CDR2 sequences are MGHDK and SYGVNS. Deletions cut 3 bases from V and 5 bases from J, with 13 bases between. CDR3 protein: CASSDNILSYGYTF. CDR3 in DNA: TGTGCCAGCAGTGATAACATTCTGTCTTATGGCTACACCTTC.

The chain employs TRBV30 and TRBJ2-3; tentative D call: TRBD2 (5 bases). CDR3 length equals 11 residues. V shed 2 bases and J shed 15 bases, with 15 bases lying between them. From germline, CDR1 is GTSNPN and CDR2 SVGIG (reference sequence). The CDR3 sequence is CAWSLAPSIYF. In nucleotides, the CDR3 is TGTGCCTGGAGTCTAGCTCCCTCAATCTATTTT.

CDR3 in DNA: TGTGCCAGCAGCCCTCCCGGGGACTATGGCTACACCTTC. Encoded protein: CASSPPGDYGYTF. This chain connects TRBV9 to TRBJ1-2; D is ambiguous. Trimming shortened V by 4 bases and J by 3 bases, and 10 bases separated the two germline ends. This CDR3 is built from 13 residues. The germline CDR1 and CDR2 sequences are SGDLS and YYNGEE.